This T cell receptor (beta chain) was sequenced in a study of blood T cell repertoires in COVID-19. Study summary: COVID-19 samples collected from the United States, Italy and Spain covered acute and convalescent phases. PBMCs, B-cell-depleted T cells, or T cells provided the cDNA or gDNA that made up the material.

TCRdb keeps only in-frame clones here, not all; method: immunoSEQ multiplex PCR. Here the sample spans approximately 240,000 clones, around 91% being singletons. Participant age was roughly 18 to 90 years, and participants resided in about two dozen US areas. Trimming cost V 5 bases and J 3 bases; bases outside gene matches: 12. The germline V gene has CDR1 LNHDA and CDR2 SQIVND (reference sequence). This CDR3 contains 17 residues. The V call is TRBV19, the J call TRBJ1-2; 10 nucleotides match TRBD1. Sequenced: PBMCs or T cells enriched from blood (not recorded which). The TCR was taken from a woman under 30 in a cohort exposed to, infected with or recovered from COVID-19 (not recorded which). Here the CDR3 DNA reads TGTGCCAGTAGTCCCTTGACAGGGGGCGTCGCTCACTATGGCTACACCTTC. It specifies CASSPLTGGVAHYGYTF.